The rows below give T cell receptor beta chains drawn from one sample of a study of vaccination effects on CD4 cells after COVID-19. Profiling relied on immunoSEQ multiplex PCR, and the TCRdb table lists in-frame clones only, not all of them. The data contain about 20,000 clones, under 75% of them singletons. These receptors are not linked to any known antigen. The sample was CD4+ T cells from PBMCs cultured with HCoV-NL63 spike peptides, taken before COVID-19 vaccination. The receptors come from a human donor who received a COVID-19 vaccine. CDR3s include the opening cysteine and the closing phenylalanine or tryptophan. The D gene is left open where the match is weak. Expanded clones get a size class; other rows say once, few or many, or leave the size out.

cdr3_aa cdr3_nt v_call clone_size d_call j_call
CASSEARQYPTDTQYF TGTGCCAGCAGTGAAGCGCGCCAGTACCCCACAGATACGCAGTATTTT TRBV6-1 . . TRBJ2-3
CASSLGAGDFNEQFF TGCGCCAGCAGCTTGGGGGCGGGAGATTTCAATGAGCAGTTCTTC TRBV5-1 . TRBD2 TRBJ2-1
CAISKTGEGDYGYTF TGTGCCATCAGTAAGACAGGGGAAGGGGACTATGGCTACACCTTC TRBV10-3 few TRBD1 TRBJ1-2
CASSLATGNPTNTGELFF TGTGCCAGCAGCTTAGCCACGGGAAACCCCACGAACACCGGGGAGCTGTTTTTT TRBV7-8 . . TRBJ2-2
CASRYQETQYF TGTGCCAGCCGGTACCAAGAGACCCAGTACTTC TRBV7-9 . . TRBJ2-5
CASSYSRRYNYGYTF TGTGCCAGCAGTTACTCGCGACGATATAACTATGGCTACACCTTC TRBV6-5 . . TRBJ1-2
CASSEAHRVIQPQHF TGTGCCAGCAGTGAAGCACACAGGGTGATTCAGCCCCAGCATTTT TRBV2 . . TRBJ1-5
CASSLEPPDSGANVLTF TGCGCCAGCAGCTTGGAACCCCCAGACTCTGGGGCCAACGTCCTGACTTTC TRBV5-1 . . TRBJ2-6
CASSPRILAGNEQFF TGTGCCAGCAGCCCAAGGATCCTAGCGGGCAATGAGCAGTTCTTC TRBV7-2 . TRBD2 TRBJ2-1
CASTLAGNTGELFF TGTGCCAGCACGCTAGCGGGAAACACCGGGGAGCTGTTTTTT TRBV27 . TRBD2 TRBJ2-2
CASSLGGANSPLHF TGTGCCAGCAGCTTAGGGGGGGCTAATTCACCCCTCCACTTT TRBV7-7 few . TRBJ1-6
CASSLQGAPPYEQYF TGTGCCAGCAGCCTGCAGGGGGCCCCCCCCTACGAGCAGTACTTC TRBV11-2 . TRBD1 TRBJ2-7
CASSDSSGSGNEQFF TGTGCCAGCAGTGACTCTAGCGGGAGCGGGAATGAGCAGTTCTTC TRBV6-4 . TRBD2 TRBJ2-1
CASSFVGNQPQHF TGTGCCAGCAGTTTTGTTGGGAATCAGCCCCAGCATTTT TRBV27 . . TRBJ1-5
CASSLDGGPYEQYF TGTGCCAGCAGCTTGGATGGGGGCCCCTACGAGCAGTACTTC TRBV5-4 . . TRBJ2-7
CASSLTGPGGELFF TGCGCCAGCAGTCTGACAGGACCAGGCGGGGAGCTGTTTTTT TRBV10-1 . . TRBJ2-2
CASSNTDIYNEQFF TGTGCCAGCTCAAACACCGACATCTACAATGAGCAGTTCTTC TRBV18 . . TRBJ2-1
CASSLPGTSFNEQFF TGTGCCAGCTCACTTCCCGGGACTAGCTTTAATGAGCAGTTCTTC TRBV18 few TRBD2 TRBJ2-1
CASSGPYEQYF TGTGCCAGCTCGGGGCCCTACGAGCAGTACTTC TRBV2 . . TRBJ2-7
CASSRRQGVEQFF TGTGCCAGCAGCCGGAGGCAAGGGGTTGAGCAGTTCTTC TRBV7-2 few . TRBJ2-1
CASSFTYNEQFF TGTGCCAGCAGCTTTACCTACAATGAGCAGTTCTTC TRBV5-4 . . TRBJ2-1
CASSYSLTGVNNQPQHF TGTGCCAGCAGTTACTCTTTGACAGGGGTGAACAATCAGCCCCAGCATTTT TRBV6-2/TRBV6-3 . TRBD1 TRBJ1-5
CAIRDGQAGETQYF TGTGCCATCAGGGATGGACAGGCTGGAGAGACCCAGTACTTC TRBV10-3 few TRBD1 TRBJ2-5
CASSYGSYQGTEAFF TGTGCCAGCAGTTACGGGAGTTATCAGGGTACTGAAGCTTTCTTT TRBV6-6 . . TRBJ1-1
CASSHQVGELFF TGTGCCAGCAGTCACCAGGTGGGGGAGCTGTTTTTT TRBV12-3/TRBV12-4 . . TRBJ2-2
CASSPVPGQGADSGVQYF TGTGCCAGCAGTCCCGTCCCGGGACAGGGGGCTGACTCGGGGGTTCAGTACTTC TRBV6-6 few TRBD1 TRBJ2-4
CASSQGGTSGAQETQYF TGTGCCAGCAGCCAAGGAGGGACTAGCGGGGCTCAAGAGACCCAGTACTTC TRBV7-9 . TRBD2 TRBJ2-5
CSVDYANTGELFF TGCAGCGTAGACTATGCGAACACCGGGGAGCTGTTTTTT TRBV29-1 . . TRBJ2-2
CASSLGWQAREAFF TGTGCCAGCAGCTTAGGGTGGCAGGCTCGTGAAGCTTTCTTT TRBV7-2 . . TRBJ1-1